These 24 T cell receptor beta chains came from one sample sequenced in a study of blood T cell repertoires in COVID-19. The method was immunoSEQ multiplex PCR; TCRdb's version includes in-frame clones alone and lacks a portion of them. The sample has 200,000 to 250,000 clones; roughly 87% are singletons. Material: PBMCs or T cells enriched from blood (not recorded which). All receptors come from a woman in her twenties or thirties with acute COVID-19.

For the CDR3, the DNA is TGTGCCAGCAGCGTCGGGACTAGTATCCACAATGAGCAGTTCTTC. This translates into CASSVGTSIHNEQFF. The V gene is TRBV7-9, the J gene TRBJ2-1; 8 positions agree with TRBD2. Per the germline V gene, CDR1 is SEHNR and CDR2 is FQNEAQ (reference sequence). The V segment lost 5 bases and the J segment 5 bases; nucleotides outside the gene matches: 8. CDR3 size: 15 residues.

V and J are TRBV28 and TRBJ2-7; D is undetermined. Trimming stripped 3 bases from V and 3 bases from J, with 6 bases between. The CDR3 spans 12 residues. Germline loops: CDR1 MDHEN, CDR2 SYDVKM. This CDR3 is CASSLVGYEQYF. CDR3 coding DNA: TGTGCCAGCAGTTTGGTCGGCTACGAGCAGTACTTC.

The chain is built from TRBV20-1 and TRBJ1-2; weak D call: TRBD1 (6 bases). The V gene's germline CDR1 is DFQATT and CDR2 SNEGSKA (reference sequence). The CDR3 is 11 residues long. V lost 4 bases and J 8 bases, leaving 11 bases between the germline ends. The CDR3 DNA is TGCAGTGCTACTCCAGGGGAAGGCTACACCTTC. Its protein product is CSATPGEGYTF.

The gene calls are TRBV2 and TRBJ1-2; D is perhaps TRBD1 (5 bases). The germline CDR1 and CDR2 sequences are SNHLY and FYNNEI. The CDR3 contains 11 residues. V lost 5 bases and J lost 5, with 6 bases in between. CDR3: CASSTGYGYTF. The CDR3 DNA is TGTGCCAGCAGTACAGGTTATGGCTACACCTTC.

The rearrangement joins TRBV7-2 to TRBJ2-1; D remains unclear. Per the germline V gene, CDR1 is SGHTA and CDR2 is FQGNSA. The CDR3 extends over 15 amino acids. Between the trimmed V and J ends, which lost 2 bases and 0 bases, there was a span of 8 bases. CDR3 protein: CASSLFASSYNEQFF. The CDR3 DNA follows: TGTGCCAGCAGCTTATTCGCGAGCTCCTACAATGAGCAGTTCTTC.

The rearrangement joins TRBV28 to TRBJ2-7, with D possibly being TRBD1 (5 bases). Deletions cut 5 bases from V and 0 bases from J, with 14 bases between. Germline CDR1 is MDHEN and CDR2 is SYDVKM. The CDR3 loop spans 15 amino acids. In DNA, the CDR3 is TGTGCCAGCAGTACCCCGGCCAGGGTCTCCTACGAGCAGTACTTC. Its translation: CASSTPARVSYEQYF.

The genes are TRBV10-1 and TRBJ2-1, with 8 nucleotides matching TRBD1. From germline, CDR1 is WNHNN and CDR2 SYGVQD (reference sequence). The CDR3 totals 13 residues. J was trimmed by 15 bases and V by 0 bases; bases with no gene match: 7. This CDR3 reads CASSESFGRGLFF. The CDR3 DNA follows: TGCGCCAGCAGTGAGTCTTTTGGCAGGGGGCTGTTCTTC.

The genes are TRBV20-1 and TRBJ2-1; possibly TRBD2 for D (6 bases). V was clipped by 3 bases and J by 10 bases, with 19 bases between them. The CDR3 length is 14 residues. Per germline, CDR1 DFQATT and CDR2 SNEGSKA (reference sequence). The CDR3: CSASDTTSSGEQFF. The CDR3 coding sequence is TGCAGTGCTAGTGATACGACTAGTTCCGGGGAGCAGTTCTTC.

The chain uses TRBV29-1 and TRBJ2-1; TRBD2 matches at 14 bases. The V and J ends lost 1 base and 6 bases, in that order; junction bases with no gene match: 2. This CDR3 has 15 residues. Germline lookup yields CDR1 SQVTM and CDR2 ANQGSEA. CDR3 amino acids: CSVEAGLAGVNEQFF. The CDR3 DNA follows: TGCAGCGTTGAAGCGGGACTAGCGGGAGTCAATGAGCAGTTCTTC.

This clone was detected only once. The CDR3 loop is CASNSPGDYEQYF. CDR3 nucleotide sequence: TGTGCCAGCAACAGTCCCGGGGACTACGAGCAGTACTTC. This sequence joins TRBV6-6 and TRBJ2-7, with a possible D match to TRBD2 (5 bases). The CDR3 length is 13 residues. CDR1 and CDR2 (germline): MNHNY, SVGAGI (reference sequence). The V end lost 7 bases, the J end lost 3 bases, and 13 bases lay between the germline ends.

This sequence joins TRBV2 and TRBJ2-5, with TRBD2 identical over 10 bases. CDR1 and CDR2 from the germline V gene are SNHLY and FYNNEI. V lost 2 bases and J lost 2; bases outside the gene matches: 5. The CDR3 has 16 amino acids. The CDR3 DNA follows: TGTGCCAGCAGTGAAACAGGACTAGCGGTTCAAGAGACCCAGTACTTC. Translated: CASSETGLAVQETQYF. The full variable domain, completed using reference TRBV2 and TRBJ2-5, is EPEVTQTPSHQVTQMGQEVILRCVPISNHLYFYWYRQILGQKVEFLVSFYNNEISEKSEIFDDQFSVERPDGSNFTLKIRSTKLEDSAMYFCASSETGLAVQETQYFGPGTRLLVL.

This clone showed up just a few times. The chain has TRBV20-1 and TRBJ2-7; a possible D gene is TRBD1 (5 bases). The V gene's germline CDR1 is DFQATT and CDR2 SNEGSKA (reference sequence). Trimming removed 4 bases from V and 5 bases from J, with 9 bases in between. This CDR3 is built from 11 residues. Here the CDR3 reads CSATDSHEQYF. CDR3 in DNA: TGCAGTGCTACCGACAGCCACGAGCAGTACTTC.

Only one count was recorded for this clone. The chain uses TRBV19 and TRBJ2-1; TRBD2 is a possible D gene (6 bases). Trimming removed 1 base at V and 9 bases at J, with 16 bases between. This CDR3 is built from 15 residues. The germline CDR1 and CDR2 sequences are LNHDA and SQIVND (reference sequence). CDR3 sequence reads: CASSIGRGLTGEQFF. The DNA of the CDR3 is TGTGCCAGTAGTATAGGGAGGGGCCTTACGGGTGAGCAGTTCTTC.

The rearrangement joins TRBV2 to TRBJ2-2, with D tentatively TRBD1 (6 bases). The CDR3 is 13 residues long. CDR1 is SNHLY, CDR2 FYNNEI, per germline. The V gene lost 10 bases and the J gene lost 4 bases, with 13 bases spanning the gap. In nucleotides, the CDR3 is TGTGCCACCTTGGGGGCCACCACCGGGGAGCTGTTTTTT. The encoded protein is CATLGATTGELFF.

This chain uses TRBV28 with TRBJ2-1, with D possibly TRBD1 on 5 matching bases. Germline CDR1 MDHEN, CDR2 SYDVKM. V gave up 3 bases and J gave up 4 bases, with 10 bases separating them. This CDR3 is 14 amino acids long. In DNA form, the CDR3 reads TGTGCCAGCAGTTTCTCCGGACAATACAATGAGCAGTTCTTC. Translated: CASSFSGQYNEQFF.

V gene TRBV5-1 combines with J gene TRBJ1-2, with D possibly being TRBD1 (6 bases). Germline V lookup: CDR1 SGHRS, CDR2 YFSETQ. The CDR3 is made up of 13 amino acids. V was pared by 0 bases and J by 6 bases, with 9 bases between. The CDR3, as DNA: TGCGCCAGCAGCTTGGGGCCAGGGGATGGCTACACCTTC. It translates to CASSLGPGDGYTF.

The chain links TRBV7-8 to TRBJ1-3, with D unclear. Per the germline V gene, CDR1 is SGHVS and CDR2 is FQNEAQ. V lost 3 bases and J lost 7, with 16 bases in between. The length of the CDR3 is 15 residues. The CDR3 loop reads CASSLARPTRNTIYF. In DNA, the CDR3 is TGTGCCAGCAGCTTGGCCCGGCCGACGAGGAACACCATATATTTT.

The sample holds a few counts of this clone. This chain joins TRBV6-5 and TRBJ1-1; 11 bases are shared with TRBD1. Germline loops: CDR1 MNHEY, CDR2 SVGAGI. CDR3 length equals 15 residues. The junction had 6 bases not matched to a gene; V was cut back by 5 bases and J by 4 bases. The CDR3 protein is CASSPGQGATTEAFF. CDR3 bases: TGTGCCAGCAGTCCCGGACAGGGGGCTACCACTGAAGCTTTCTTT.

This CDR3 reads CASSLEGGRAYNEQFF. CDR3 DNA sequence: TGTGCCAGCAGTTTAGAGGGCGGGAGGGCGTACAATGAGCAGTTCTTC. V and J are TRBV27 and TRBJ2-1; 9 bases are a match to TRBD2. V shed 2 bases, J shed 4 bases, and the junction held 6 bases outside the gene matches. The CDR3 length is 16 residues. Germline V gene lookup returns CDR1 MNHEY and CDR2 SMNVEV (reference sequence).

This clone has more than one count but fewer than ten. This chain uses TRBV19 with TRBJ1-2; 8 nucleotides align to TRBD1. Germline lookup yields CDR1 LNHDA and CDR2 SQIVND (reference sequence). The CDR3 covers 15 residues. V was clipped by 6 bases and J by 8 bases; unmatched bases: 14. The CDR3 DNA reads as TGTGCCAGTAGCCCCCGGACAGGGAGAGTAAAAGGCTACACCTTC. This translates into CASSPRTGRVKGYTF.

J is TRBJ1-4 and V is TRBV15, with 8 bases fitting TRBD1. Germline V gene lookup returns CDR1 LNHNV and CDR2 YYDKDF (reference sequence). Germline trimming cut 4 bases from V and 5 bases from J; bases unmatched to any gene: 6. CDR3 length: 15 residues. CDR3 amino acids: CATSTGQGANEKLFF. Here the CDR3 DNA reads TGTGCCACCAGCACCGGACAGGGAGCGAATGAAAAACTGTTTTTT. The whole variable domain, filled in from reference TRBV15 and TRBJ1-4, reads DAMVIQNPRYQVTQFGKPVTLSCSQTLNHNVMYWYQQKSSQAPKLLFHYYDKDFNNEADTPDNFQSRRPNTSFCFLDIRSPGLGDTAMYLCATSTGQGANEKLFFGSGTQLSVL.

The rearrangement uses TRBV7-2 and TRBJ2-7; D is unclear. V lost 4 bases to trimming and J lost 2 bases, with 15 bases between them. The CDR3 consists of 15 residues. Germline V lookup: CDR1 SGHTA, CDR2 FQGNSA. The CDR3 is CASSSSYRQTYEQYF. The CDR3 DNA follows: TGTGCCAGCAGCTCGTCCTATCGCCAAACCTACGAGCAGTACTTC. Full variable domain (missing parts from reference TRBV7-2 and TRBJ2-7): GAGVSQSPSNKVTEKGKDVELRCDPISGHTALYWYRQSLGQGLEFLIYFQGNSAPDKSGLPSDRFSAERTGGSVSTLTIQRTQQEDSAVYLCASSSSYRQTYEQYFGPGTRLTVT.

This clone has only one observation. The chain carries TRBV5-6 and TRBJ2-5; 7 bases fit TRBD1. V trimming: 4 bases; J trimming: 2 bases; junction bases outside the gene matches: 17. CDR1 is SGHDT and CDR2 is YYEEEE in the germline V gene. The CDR3 sequence is 18 residues long. This CDR3 is CASSTQGNRPGAQETQYF. As DNA, the CDR3 is TGTGCCAGCAGCACACAGGGGAATAGACCCGGGGCTCAAGAGACCCAGTACTTC.

The CDR3, as DNA: TGTGCCAGCAGCGATCAGACAGACGAGCAGTACTTC. This sequence encodes CASSDQTDEQYF. The chain joins TRBV6-2 or TRBV6-3 to TRBJ2-7; TRBD1 is a possible D gene (5 bases). Germline-derived CDR1 and CDR2 are MNHEY and SVGEGT. CDR3 length: 12 residues. V gave up 6 bases and J gave up 5 bases, with 11 bases separating them.